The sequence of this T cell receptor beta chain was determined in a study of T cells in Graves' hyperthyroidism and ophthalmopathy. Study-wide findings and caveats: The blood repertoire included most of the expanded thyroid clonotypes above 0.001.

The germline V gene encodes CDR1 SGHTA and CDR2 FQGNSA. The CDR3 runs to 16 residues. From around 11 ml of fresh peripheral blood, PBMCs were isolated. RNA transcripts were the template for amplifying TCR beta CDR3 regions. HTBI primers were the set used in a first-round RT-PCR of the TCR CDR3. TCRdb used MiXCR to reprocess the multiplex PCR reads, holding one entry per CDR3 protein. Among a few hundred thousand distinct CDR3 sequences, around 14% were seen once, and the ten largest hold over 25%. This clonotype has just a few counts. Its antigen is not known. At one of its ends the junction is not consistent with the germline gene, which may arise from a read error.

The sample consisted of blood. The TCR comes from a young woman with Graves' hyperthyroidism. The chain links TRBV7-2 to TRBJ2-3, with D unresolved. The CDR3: CASSLQVWAPTDAQYF. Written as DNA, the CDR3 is TGTGCCAGCAGCTTGCAGGTGTGGGCTCCCACAGATGCGCAGTATTTT.